These T cell receptor beta chains were read from a single sample in a study of CD8+CD57+ T cells in acquired aplastic anemia. TCRdb recomputed calls from the reads with MiXCR, one row per CDR3 protein. Found here are more than 150,000 distinct CDR3 sequences, nearly 50% of them singletons; the top ten hold around 13%. Material for sequencing was sorted CD4+, CD8+, or CD8+CD57+ T cells (not recorded which) from PBMCs. The receptors here all came from a human donor with aplastic anemia. Each CDR3 is given with its conserved first and last residue.

j_gene,v_gene,len,CDR3aa
TRBJ2-7,TRBV7-9,15,CASSLEGQGPYEQYF
TRBJ2-3,TRBV4-1,15,CASSLRLADTDTQYF
TRBJ2-3,TRBV6-1,15,CASLKAGGWSDTQYF
TRBJ2-2,TRBV24-1,15,CATSPQGRDTGELFF
TRBJ2-1,TRBV4-1,17,CASSQTPTGGFYNEQFF
TRBJ1-6,TRBV5-1,13,CASRQTQGTPLHF
TRBJ2-7,TRBV3-1,13,CASSPLSSYEQYF
TRBJ2-7,TRBV4-1,15,CASSQEGQGPYEQYF
TRBJ2-1,TRBV12-3/TRBV12-4,17,CASSLGLDSSRHNEQFF
TRBJ2-5,TRBV2,14,CASSPGRGQETQYF
TRBJ2-3,TRBV30,12,CAQGASADTQYF
TRBJ2-7,TRBV11-2,13,CASSFIQAGEQYF
TRBJ2-7,TRBV7-2,12,CASSFKGREQYF
TRBJ2-2,TRBV10-3,13,CAISEGSTGELFF
TRBJ2-2,TRBV20-1,15,CSARDLLKNTGELFF
TRBJ2-3,TRBV19,16,CASSITWDSFTDTQYF
TRBJ2-7,TRBV18,15,CASSPGQVSPYEQYF
TRBJ1-1,TRBV7-9,13,CASSREGYTEAFF
TRBJ1-5,TRBV24-1,16,CATSDGDRGGNQPQHF
TRBJ1-2,TRBV3-1,13,CASRVGGKGGYTF
TRBJ1-1,TRBV5-6,15,CASSFGFHANTEAFF
TRBJ2-7,TRBV12-3/TRBV12-4,12,CASSPDSHEQYF
TRBJ2-2,TRBV11-1,16,CASRIRGDSTTGELFF
TRBJ2-1,TRBV15,15,CATSRDRILTGEQFF
TRBJ2-7,TRBV20-1,13,CSVSGFSWDEQYF
TRBJ2-3,TRBV5-1,16,CASSLSQGNVADTQYF
TRBJ2-5,TRBV20-1,11,CSVQVQETQYF
TRBJ1-6,TRBV19,14,CAGRQGQENSPLHF
TRBJ2-5,TRBV3-1,14,CASSSKLGMETQYF
TRBJ2-7,TRBV15,14,CATSRLAGPYEQYF
TRBJ2-5,TRBV10-1,15,CASRPTSGGQETQYF
TRBJ2-3,TRBV24-1,15,CATSETGTGRNTQYF
TRBJ1-2,TRBV13,15,CASSLRVRVDYGYTF
TRBJ2-7,TRBV20-1,15,CSPLTGAGGPREQYF
TRBJ2-5,TRBV20-1,15,CSVPRGSGGGETQYF
TRBJ2-7,TRBV24-1,14,CATSDSGGRYEQYF
TRBJ1-2,TRBV12-3/TRBV12-4,11,CASSFSDGYTF
TRBJ2-7,TRBV25-1,15,CASSGLTSGTYEQYF
TRBJ1-6,TRBV24-1,10,CATKIDRVHF
TRBJ1-5,TRBV6-1,15,CASRQGGAYNQPQHF
TRBJ1-6,TRBV14,16,CASSQAFGTEVSPLHF
TRBJ2-3,TRBV10-3,14,CATTSGGDRDTQYF
TRBJ1-5,TRBV24-1,15,CATSDRDSSDQPQHF
TRBJ1-1,TRBV29-1,11,CSAETGGRAFF
TRBJ2-7,TRBV13,14,CASSAAGVIYEQYF
TRBJ2-1,TRBV2,14,CASKPGHVHNEQFF
TRBJ1-2,TRBV25-1,15,CASSEYAGTGRGYTF
TRBJ2-5,TRBV25-1,16,CASSLGVGLDQETQYF
TRBJ2-7,TRBV6-1,16,CASTERGMERSYEQYF
TRBJ1-5,TRBV24-1,16,CATSDKHRGSNQPQHF
TRBJ2-7,TRBV7-7,14,CASSVGQGYHEQYF
TRBJ2-7,TRBV19,15,CASSMTSAYSYEQYF
TRBJ2-2,TRBV5-1,15,CASSLGQVSTGELFF